One T cell receptor beta chain is described in this entry. Its matching antigen is unknown. The data were obtained in a study of T cell responses to AZD1222 COVID-19 vaccine. General study findings and limits: Rises in breadth and depth of Spike-specific TCRs came after two AZD1222 doses. With dominance at 160-218 and 743-854, vaccine-associated CD4 TCRs spanned spike. The peak T cell response came first, and repertoires were sampled only after it.

Repertoires were generated with immunoSEQ multiplex PCR, while TCRdb's copy carries only in-frame clones and drops some. The repertoire includes 90,000 to 150,000 clones, roughly 87% of them detected once, and approximately 2.6% sits in the top ten. The CDR3 runs to 15 residues. Germline loops: CDR1 MNHEY, CDR2 SMNVEV (reference sequence). Trimming at V came to 3 bases and at J to 7 bases, leaving 7 bases not matched to a gene. Sequences were derived from peripheral blood, sampled 28 days after the second AZD1222 dose. This receptor was taken from an adult who received the AZD1222 COVID-19 vaccine. This chain links TRBV27 with TRBJ2-1, with 9 bases matching TRBD1. CDR3 nucleotide sequence: TGTGCCAGCAGTTTTAGCTGGACAGGGGTTAATGAGCAGTTCTTC. Translated, it gives CASSFSWTGVNEQFF.